These 24 T cell receptor beta chains were all obtained from the same sample, sequenced in a study of CD8 T cells in Susac syndrome. RNA amounts of roughly 0.45 to 1 ug underwent reverse transcription with random hexamers. TCRdb passed the immunoSEQ multiplex PCR reads through MiXCR, listing each CDR3 protein once. Of 70,000 to 75,000 distinct CDR3 sequences in the sample, just over 90% were seen once. Sequencing was done on a sample of CD4+ T cells from PBMCs. Receptors were obtained from a human donor with Susac syndrome.

This clonotype appeared a few times. This chain uses TRBV12-3 or TRBV12-4 with TRBJ2-2; D is perhaps TRBD2 (5 bases). There are 15 residues in the CDR3. V lost 3 bases and J 0 bases, leaving 8 bases between the germline ends. The CDR3 sequence: CASSFRGTNTGELFF. The CDR3, as DNA: TGTGCCAGCAGTTTTCGGGGAACGAACACCGGGGAGCTGTTTTTT.

The V and J genes are TRBV30 and TRBJ1-1; D gene ambiguous. There are 14 residues in the CDR3. Trimming removed 2 bases from V and 0 bases from J, with 10 bases in between. CDR1 and CDR2 from the germline V gene are GTSNPN and SVGIG (reference sequence). The CDR3 loop reads CAWSLRLLNTEAFF. The CDR3 nucleotides are TGTGCCTGGAGTCTCAGGCTCCTGAACACTGAAGCTTTCTTT.

This clonotype occurred once. The V and J genes are TRBV24-1 and TRBJ2-3, with TRBD2 as a possible D gene (5 bases). The CDR3 has 13 amino acids. Germline V lookup: CDR1 KGHDR, CDR2 SFDVKD. V was clipped by 10 bases and J by 2 bases, with 12 bases between them. CDR3 in amino acids: CATGRGITDTQYF. In DNA, the CDR3 is TGTGCCACGGGGAGAGGGATCACAGATACGCAGTATTTT.

This chain uses TRBV6-2 or TRBV6-3 with TRBJ1-1; possible D gene TRBD1, 5 bases. The CDR3 loop spans 13 amino acids. From germline, CDR1 is MNHEY and CDR2 SVGEGT. Between the trimmed V and J ends, which lost 4 bases and 4 bases, there was a span of 10 bases. CDR3 loop: CASSSGPGTEAFF. CDR3 nucleotide sequence: TGTGCCAGCAGTTCGGGACCGGGCACTGAAGCTTTCTTT.

The J gene is TRBJ2-4, the V gene TRBV7-2; the match to TRBD2 covers 7 bases. CDR1 and CDR2 from the germline V gene are SGHTA and FQGNSA. The CDR3 spans 13 residues. V lost 5 bases to trimming and J lost 5 bases; unmatched junction nucleotides: 3. CDR3 amino acids: CASSRGDQNIQYF. DNA of the CDR3: TGTGCCAGCAGCCGGGGGGATCAAAACATTCAGTACTTC.

The chain carries TRBV3-1 and TRBJ2-2, with D perhaps matching TRBD2 (7 bases). V lost 4 bases and J 3 bases, leaving 15 bases between the germline ends. CDR3 length: 16 residues. CDR1 is LGHDT and CDR2 is YNNKEL in the germline V gene (reference sequence). The CDR3 DNA reads TGTGCCAGCAGCCTTAGAGGGGGGGCATACACCGGGGAGCTGTTTTTT. This codes for CASSLRGGAYTGELFF.

The gene calls are TRBV3-1 and TRBJ1-3; D ambiguous. This CDR3 region has 14 residues. Germline V gives CDR1 LGHDT, CDR2 YNNKEL (reference sequence). Trimming stripped 3 bases from V and 2 bases from J, with 8 bases between. CDR3 in DNA: TGTGCCAGCAGCCAGGGAAGGGCTGGAAACACCATATATTTT. This sequence encodes CASSQGRAGNTIYF.

This rearrangement joins TRBV6-1 to TRBJ1-2; possible D gene TRBD1, 5 bases. Trimming removed 0 bases from V and 8 bases from J, with 22 bases in between. This CDR3 is 17 amino acids long. Germline V CDR1 and CDR2: MNHNS, SASEGT. The CDR3 loop reads CASSEAPRGGTSEGYTF. In nucleotides, the CDR3 is TGTGCCAGCAGTGAAGCCCCTAGGGGAGGGACCTCAGAGGGCTACACCTTC.

The rearrangement links TRBV20-1 to TRBJ2-1, with 11 bases fitting TRBD1. The CDR3 consists of 16 residues. Per germline, CDR1 DFQATT and CDR2 SNEGSKA (reference sequence). The V and J ends lost 5 bases and 8 bases, in that order; junction bases with no gene match: 14. CDR3 sequence reads: CSASPGQGGLAHEQFF. In DNA, the CDR3 is TGCAGTGCTTCTCCGGGACAGGGGGGCCTAGCCCATGAGCAGTTCTTC.

This chain joins TRBV30 and TRBJ2-1, with 9 positions matching TRBD2. This CDR3 comprises 14 residues. Germline CDR1 and CDR2: GTSNPN and SVGIG (reference sequence). V trimming: 3 bases; J trimming: 4 bases; junction bases outside the gene matches: 4. CDR3 region: CAWSRTSGYNEQFF. The CDR3 bases are TGTGCCTGGAGCCGCACTAGCGGGTACAATGAGCAGTTCTTC. The entire variable domain, with the rest obtained from reference TRBV30 and TRBJ2-1, is as follows: SQTIHQWPATLVQPVGSPLSLECTVEGTSNPNLYWYRQAAGRGLQLLFYSVGIGQISSEVPQNLSASRPQDRQFILSSKKLLLSDSGFYLCAWSRTSGYNEQFFGPGTRLTVL.

This chain joins TRBV18 and TRBJ2-1; the D gene is possibly TRBD1 (6 bases). V lost 3 bases to trimming and J lost 2 bases, with 11 bases between them. The CDR3 is 15 amino acids. CDR1 is KGHSH, CDR2 LQKENI, per germline. The CDR3 loop is CASSPDRTPYNEQFF. In DNA, the CDR3 is TGTGCCAGCTCACCTGACAGGACACCCTACAATGAGCAGTTCTTC.

CDR3 in amino acids: CAARSSGASTDTQYF. CDR3 sequence (DNA): TGTGCCGCCCGATCTAGCGGGGCTAGCACAGATACGCAGTATTTT. V usage is TRBV6-5 and J usage is TRBJ2-3; 9 positions match TRBD2. This CDR3 has 15 residues. The V gene's germline CDR1 is MNHEY and CDR2 SVGAGI. After removal of 11 bases from V and 0 bases from J, the junction contained 9 bases not matched to a gene.

This chain connects TRBV3-1 to TRBJ2-2; no reliable D call. Germline loops: CDR1 LGHDT, CDR2 YNNKEL (reference sequence). V was clipped by 4 bases and J by 2 bases, with 8 bases between them. The CDR3 sequence is 14 residues long. In nucleotides, the CDR3 is TGTGCCAGCAGCCTTCGAATTAACACCGGGGAGCTGTTTTTT. Residues: CASSLRINTGELFF.

In its sample, this clonotype was seen a few times. This chain links TRBV3-1 with TRBJ2-7; D unresolved. CDR1 is LGHDT, CDR2 YNNKEL, per germline (reference sequence). The CDR3 contains 11 residues. The V end lost 1 base, the J end lost 2 bases, and 0 bases lay between the germline ends. CDR3 sequence: CASSQAYEQYF. The CDR3 nucleotides are TGTGCCAGCAGCCAAGCCTACGAGCAGTACTTC.

V and J are TRBV5-4 and TRBJ2-7, with no clear D. V lost 0 bases to trimming and J lost 3 bases, with 7 bases between them. The CDR3 is 13 residues long. CDR1 and CDR2 (germline): SGHNT, YYREEE (reference sequence). CDR3 coding DNA: TGTGCCAGCAGCTTGGACCCGGGCTACGAGCAGTACTTC. Translated: CASSLDPGYEQYF.

This chain joins TRBV5-1 and TRBJ2-3; TRBD1 or TRBD2 may be the D gene (5 bases each). Germline assignment: CDR1 SGHRS and CDR2 YFSETQ. V dropped 2 bases and J dropped 2 bases, with 9 bases sitting between them. The CDR3 covers 14 residues. The CDR3 here is CASSFEGYTDTQYF. The CDR3 DNA is TGCGCCAGCAGCTTCGAGGGGTACACAGATACGCAGTATTTT. Full variable domain (rest looked up from reference TRBV5-1 and TRBJ2-3): KAGVTQTPRYLIKTRGQQVTLSCSPISGHRSVSWYQQTPGQGLQFLFEYFSETQRNKGNFPGRFSGRQFSNSRSEMNVSTLELGDSALYLCASSFEGYTDTQYFGPGTRLTVL.

This clonotype was counted a few times. The chain couples TRBV7-2 to TRBJ2-7; the match to TRBD1 covers 11 bases. This CDR3 has 15 residues. Germline lookup yields CDR1 SGHTA and CDR2 FQGNSA. With 1 base clipped from V and 4 bases from J, the junction kept 3 bases outside the gene matches. CDR3: CASSLEGQGVYEQYF. The CDR3 bases are TGTGCCAGCAGCTTAGAGGGACAGGGGGTGTACGAGCAGTACTTC.

The gene calls are TRBV7-2 and TRBJ1-6; D is possibly TRBD1 (5 bases). CDR1 is SGHTA, CDR2 FQGNSA, per germline. V lost 4 bases to trimming and J lost 9 bases, with 16 bases between them. CDR3 length equals 15 residues. The CDR3 DNA is TGTGCCAGCAGCTCCGGGGGGGGTGTTGGTTCACCCCTCCACTTT. Its protein is CASSSGGGVGSPLHF.

This chain links TRBV7-9 with TRBJ2-7; TRBD1 matches 7 bases. The CDR3 is 13 residues long. The trim removed 5 bases at V and 0 bases at J, leaving 1 base unmatched. Looked up from germline, CDR1 is SEHNR and CDR2 is FQNEAQ (reference sequence). The CDR3 DNA follows: TGTGCCAGCAGCCGACAGGGCTCCTACGAGCAGTACTTC. The encoded protein is CASSRQGSYEQYF.

The chain joins TRBV7-8 to TRBJ2-6, with 8 bases that match TRBD1. The ends lost 1 base at V and 1 base at J; junction bases unmatched: 6. CDR3 length: 18 residues. Germline V gene lookup returns CDR1 SGHVS and CDR2 FQNEAQ. CDR3 sequence (DNA): TGTGCCAGCAGCTTAGACCCGCGACAGGGGTCTGGGGCCAACGTCCTGACTTTC. Its protein product is CASSLDPRQGSGANVLTF.

The chain combines TRBV20-1 with TRBJ2-1; D may be TRBD2 (6 bases). Germline V lookup: CDR1 DFQATT, CDR2 SNEGSKA (reference sequence). Trimming took 2 bases from V and 6 from J, leaving 8 bases between them. The CDR3 spans 12 residues. The CDR3, as DNA: TGCAGTGCTAGACGGGACTTCAATGAGCAGTTCTTC. Amino acid sequence: CSARRDFNEQFF.

The chain is built from TRBV20-1 and TRBJ2-5; TRBD1 matches at 8 bases. Losses at the gene ends were 3 bases for V and 5 bases for J; bases not matched to a gene: 5. From germline, CDR1 is DFQATT and CDR2 SNEGSKA (reference sequence). CDR3 length: 13 residues. In DNA form, the CDR3 reads TGCAGTGCTAGGTCAGGGGGCCTGGAGACCCAGTACTTC. Protein sequence: CSARSGGLETQYF.

The genes are TRBV6-6 and TRBJ2-5; maybe TRBD1 (6 bases). In germline, CDR1 is MNHNY, CDR2 SVGAGI (reference sequence). V gave up 6 bases and J gave up 4 bases, with 9 bases separating them. This CDR3 spans 12 amino acids. The CDR3 coding sequence is TGTGCCAGCAGACCAGGGGCAGAGACCCAGTACTTC. The encoded protein is CASRPGAETQYF.

The chain uses TRBV20-1 and TRBJ2-3, with 10 bases matching TRBD1. Trimming took 6 bases from V and 3 from J; bases not matched to a gene: 9. The V gene's germline CDR1 is DFQATT and CDR2 SNEGSKA (reference sequence). The CDR3 contains 15 residues. This CDR3 reads CSAETRDRGTDTQYF. CDR3 DNA sequence: TGCAGTGCCGAAACCCGGGACAGGGGAACAGATACGCAGTATTTT.